This TCR beta chain is drawn from a study of response to subunit inactivated influenza vaccine. Study-wide findings and caveats: Authors suggested that a seasonal influenza vaccination recruits few new T cells each time.

Germline lookup yields CDR1 MNHEY and CDR2 SMNVEV (reference sequence). V was pared by 3 bases and J by 9 bases, with 11 bases of the junction left unmatched. The CDR3 spans 16 residues. Via MiXCR, TCRdb re-called the RT-PCR reads, giving one row per CDR3 protein. This sample has roughly 460,000 distinct CDR3 sequences; approximately 11% occur once, and the top ten carry approximately 12%. This clonotype was counted ten times or more. Its antigen is not identified. This sequence was found in a man between 50 and 59 years old who received an inactivated influenza vaccine. This specimen was PBMCs from blood, taken about 40 days after vaccination. The chain joins TRBV27 to TRBJ1-6, with 7 bases matching TRBD1. CDR3 sequence reads: CASSFRGDSMFSPLHF. The CDR3 nucleotides are TGTGCCAGCAGTTTCCGGGGGGACAGCATGTTTTCACCCCTCCACTTT.